Each of the 27 T cell receptor beta chains below was sequenced from the same sample in a study of cytomegalovirus exposure and HLA in healthy donors. The PCR had 60 Vbeta and 13 Jbeta primers. The method was immunoSEQ multiplex PCR; TCRdb's version includes in-frame clones alone and lacks a portion of them. The sample has 150,000 to 200,000 clones; over 70% are singletons. The sequencing input was PBMCs. All receptors derive from a woman in her late teens or twenties in good health and CMV-seropositive.

The V gene is TRBV9, the J gene TRBJ2-3, with D maybe TRBD2 (6 bases). Germline CDR1 SGDLS, CDR2 YYNGEE. The germline V and J ends were trimmed by 1 base and 6 bases, with 12 bases remaining between them. The CDR3 contains 14 residues. The CDR3 region has the DNA TGTGCCAGCAGCGTACAGCTAGCGCTGGATACGCAGTATTTT. It translates to CASSVQLALDTQYF.

V usage is TRBV28 and J usage is TRBJ2-3, with a possible D match to TRBD1 (5 bases). V was trimmed by 2 bases and J by 3 bases, leaving 12 bases between them. The germline V gene encodes CDR1 MDHEN and CDR2 SYDVKM. The CDR3 is made up of 15 amino acids. The CDR3 protein is CASSLGASHTDTQYF. The CDR3 coding sequence is TGTGCCAGCAGTTTAGGGGCATCCCATACAGATACGCAGTATTTT.

V gene TRBV12-5 combines with J gene TRBJ1-1; tentatively, D is TRBD1 (6 bases). V lost 7 bases and J lost 4, with 16 bases in between. This CDR3 region has 14 residues. The germline gives CDR1 LGHNT, CDR2 FRNRAP. This CDR3 is CASAQGGSRTEAFF. As DNA, the CDR3 is TGTGCTAGTGCTCAAGGGGGAAGTCGCACTGAAGCTTTCTTT.

The V gene is TRBV4-1, the J gene TRBJ2-5; D unresolved. Trimming left V 2 bases short and J 2 bases short, with 18 bases between. The CDR3 totals 17 residues. In germline, CDR1 is MGHRA, CDR2 YSYEKL. The chain's CDR3 is CASSQRSQAPSQETQYF. CDR3 in DNA: TGCGCCAGCAGCCAACGAAGCCAAGCCCCCTCTCAAGAGACCCAGTACTTC.

The J gene is TRBJ2-2, the V gene TRBV7-3, with TRBD1 matching 7 bases. V shed 5 bases, J shed 6 bases, and the junction held 9 bases outside the gene matches. The CDR3 length is 15 residues. The germline V gene has CDR1 SGHTA and CDR2 FQGTGA. The CDR3 DNA reads as TGTGCCAGCAGCCTCCACACTACAGGGGCCGGGGAGCTGTTTTTT. This codes for CASSLHTTGAGELFF.

This clone was seen more than once but under ten times. The chain links TRBV6-5 to TRBJ1-5; D unresolved. The V gene's germline CDR1 is MNHEY and CDR2 SVGAGI. The V end lost 0 bases, the J end lost 7 bases, and 13 bases lay between the germline ends. The CDR3 is 15 amino acids. CDR3 DNA sequence: TGTGCCAGCAGTTACTCGACGGGAAGGATCCAGCCCCAGCATTTT. Its translation: CASSYSTGRIQPQHF.

The chain uses TRBV6-5 and TRBJ1-2; the match to TRBD1 covers 10 bases. Germline assignment: CDR1 MNHEY and CDR2 SVGAGI. The CDR3 is 14 amino acids. V shed 6 bases and J 6 bases; nucleotides not matched to a gene: 7. The CDR3 here is CASSKLDRGHGYTF. In nucleotides, the CDR3 is TGTGCCAGCAGCAAATTAGACAGGGGGCATGGCTACACCTTC.

This clone is a singleton in its sample. V usage is TRBV6-5 and J usage is TRBJ2-1; D gene unclear. The CDR3 has 14 residues. Per the germline V gene, CDR1 is MNHEY and CDR2 is SVGAGI. Trimming left V 5 bases short and J 2 bases short, with 10 bases between. CDR3 DNA: TGTGCCAGCAGTCCGGGTAAGCCCTACAATGAGCAGTTCTTC. This translates into CASSPGKPYNEQFF.

This clone showed up just once. The chain recombines TRBV7-2 with TRBJ2-3, with TRBD2 matching over 8 bases. This CDR3 spans 11 amino acids. Germline CDR1 and CDR2: SGHTA and FQGNSA. J gave up 9 bases and V 6 bases, and 2 bases lay outside the gene matches. The CDR3, as DNA: TGTGCCAGCAGGGGACTAGTCACGCAGTATTTT. Translating gives CASRGLVTQYF.

This clone appeared once. The chain is built from TRBV27 and TRBJ2-7, with D possibly being TRBD2 (5 bases). The CDR3 consists of 13 residues. Germline V lookup: CDR1 MNHEY, CDR2 SMNVEV (reference sequence). V lost 0 bases and J lost 7, with 10 bases in between. CDR3 in amino acids: CASSLSHPGEQYF. CDR3 sequence (DNA): TGTGCCAGCAGTTTATCCCACCCGGGGGAGCAGTACTTC.

The chain recombines TRBV5-1 with TRBJ1-3, with 9 bases that match TRBD1. Per the germline V gene, CDR1 is SGHRS and CDR2 is YFSETQ. The CDR3 is made up of 16 amino acids. With 4 bases clipped from V and 4 bases from J, the junction kept 9 bases outside the gene matches. The CDR3: CASSSAGQGNGNTIYF. The CDR3 coding sequence is TGCGCCAGCAGCAGCGCTGGACAGGGGAACGGAAACACCATATATTTT.

V is TRBV6-6 and J is TRBJ2-1; perhaps TRBD2 as D (5 bases). The CDR3 is 13 amino acids. Germline V gene sequence: CDR1 MNHNY, CDR2 SVGAGI (reference sequence). The V gene lost 8 bases and the J gene lost 8 bases, with 16 bases spanning the gap. CDR3 in amino acids: CASAGPLVHEQFF. CDR3 coding DNA: TGTGCCAGCGCGGGTCCCTTGGTCCATGAGCAGTTCTTC.

V and J are TRBV5-4 and TRBJ2-5; 14 nucleotides match TRBD2. The CDR3 extends over 17 amino acids. V dropped 4 bases and J dropped 7; count of bases not matched to a gene: 12. Germline CDR1 is SGHNT and CDR2 is YYREEE (reference sequence). In DNA, the CDR3 is TGTGCCAGCAGCCCCAACCGACTAGCGGGGGGGCACTTGACCCAGTACTTC. This codes for CASSPNRLAGGHLTQYF. The full variable domain, in which reference TRBV5-4 and TRBJ2-5 provide the parts outside the CDR3, is ETGVTQSPTHLIKTRGQQVTLRCSSQSGHNTVSWYQQALGQGPQFIFQYYREEENGRGNFPPRFSGLQFPNYSSELNVNALELDDSALYLCASSPNRLAGGHLTQYFGPGTRLLVL.

The genes are TRBV27 and TRBJ1-2; D perhaps matches TRBD1 (6 bases). The CDR3 totals 15 residues. The V and J ends lost 3 bases and 8 bases respectively, with 19 bases between them. In germline, CDR1 is MNHEY, CDR2 SMNVEV (reference sequence). In DNA, the CDR3 is TGTGCCAGCAGTTTCGCGCCCCGGGACAATAGAGGCTACACCTTC. Its translation is CASSFAPRDNRGYTF.

This chain uses TRBV4-2 with TRBJ1-2, with TRBD1 matching 9 bases. This CDR3 is built from 16 residues. Germline CDR1 LGHNA, CDR2 YNFKEQ. The junction had 8 bases not matched to a gene; V was cut back by 2 bases and J by 4 bases. CDR3: CASSQQGTGTFYGYTF. The CDR3 DNA reads TGTGCCAGCAGCCAACAGGGGACAGGGACTTTCTATGGCTACACCTTC.

This sequence joins TRBV6-1 and TRBJ2-7; 9 bases agree with TRBD2. Germline loops: CDR1 MNHNS, CDR2 SASEGT. The CDR3 consists of 15 residues. V shed 2 bases and J 6 bases; nucleotides not matched to a gene: 8. CDR3 in amino acids: CASSELASGAGEQYV. The CDR3 nucleotides read TGTGCCAGCAGTGAACTAGCTAGCGGGGCCGGCGAGCAGTACGTC.

The chain employs TRBV18 and TRBJ2-3; 8 nucleotides align to TRBD1. CDR3 size: 17 residues. Germline V gene sequence: CDR1 KGHSH, CDR2 LQKENI. V shed 6 bases and J 4 bases; nucleotides not matched to a gene: 15. The CDR3 DNA follows: TGTGCCAGCTCGTCACCGGGAACCGGGACAGGCCCAGATACGCAGTATTTT. Translation: CASSSPGTGTGPDTQYF. The full variable domain, with the rest looked up from reference TRBV18 and TRBJ2-3, is NAGVMQNPRHLVRRRGQEARLRCSPMKGHSHVYWYRQLPEEGLKFMVYLQKENIIDESGMPKERFSAEFPKEGPSILRIQQVVRGDSAAYFCASSSPGTGTGPDTQYFGPGTRLTVL.

The chain carries TRBV4-3 and TRBJ1-2; D ambiguous. The CDR3 sequence is 15 residues long. V was cut by 0 bases and J by 2 bases, with 10 bases left in between. CDR1 and CDR2 from the germline V gene are LGHNA and YSLEER. The CDR3 loop is CASSQDMAGNYGYTF. The CDR3 DNA follows: TGCGCCAGCAGCCAAGATATGGCGGGCAACTATGGCTACACCTTC.

The chain uses TRBV10-2 and TRBJ1-4; D remains unclear. The CDR3 runs to 14 residues. V was trimmed by 3 bases and J by 8 bases, leaving 13 bases between them. Germline V gene sequence: CDR1 WSHSY, CDR2 SAAADI. CDR3 amino acids: CASSESSLSEKLFF. Written as DNA, the CDR3 is TGCGCCAGCAGTGAATCTTCGCTAAGCGAAAAACTGTTTTTT.

The chain combines TRBV6-1 with TRBJ2-5, with D perhaps TRBD2 (6 bases). The CDR3 loop spans 13 amino acids. V was clipped by 6 bases and J by 3 bases, with 11 bases between them. Germline assignment: CDR1 MNHNS and CDR2 SASEGT. CDR3 coding DNA: TGTGCCAGCAGGGCCTCGGGAGAAGAGACCCAGTACTTC. The encoded protein is CASRASGEETQYF.

V is TRBV6-5 and J is TRBJ2-5, with 7 bases matching TRBD1. V dropped 4 bases and J dropped 5; count of bases not matched to a gene: 4. This CDR3 region has 13 residues. CDR1 and CDR2 from the germline V gene are MNHEY and SVGAGI. CDR3 bases: TGTGCCAGCAGTTCCTTGGACAGGGAGACCCAGTACTTC. Encoded protein: CASSSLDRETQYF.

The chain has TRBV9 and TRBJ2-1; 8 bases match TRBD2. CDR1 and CDR2 (germline): SGDLS, YYNGEE. The CDR3 is 14 amino acids. Unmatched junction bases numbered 7, after V lost 5 bases and J lost 6 bases. This chain's CDR3 is CASSTSGGPNEQFF. CDR3 DNA: TGTGCCAGCAGTACATCGGGGGGGCCCAATGAGCAGTTCTTC.

The rearrangement links TRBV5-4 to TRBJ2-1; possibly TRBD2 for D (5 bases). V was shortened by 0 bases and J by 3 bases, with 13 bases between the two germline ends. Germline CDR1 is SGHNT and CDR2 is YYREEE (reference sequence). The CDR3 contains 16 residues. The CDR3 nucleotides read TGTGCCAGCAGCTTGGATCCCACGAGGGTCTACAATGAGCAGTTCTTC. Its translation: CASSLDPTRVYNEQFF.

The chain joins TRBV27 to TRBJ2-5; perhaps TRBD1 as D (6 bases). Trimming cost V 3 bases and J 5 bases, with 10 bases left between them. Looked up from germline, CDR1 is MNHEY and CDR2 is SMNVEV (reference sequence). The CDR3 runs 13 residues. In nucleotides, the CDR3 is TGTGCCAGCAGTTTGGCAGGGGCGGAGACCCAGTACTTC. Its protein product is CASSLAGAETQYF.

The CDR3 protein is CAWGQANTEAFF. The CDR3 bases are TGTGCCTGGGGACAAGCGAACACTGAAGCTTTCTTT. The J gene is TRBJ1-1, the V gene TRBV30; possible D gene TRBD1, 5 bases. The V and J ends lost 5 bases and 1 base respectively, with 8 bases between them. Germline assignment: CDR1 GTSNPN and CDR2 SVGIG (reference sequence). The CDR3 totals 12 residues. The full variable domain, completed using reference TRBV30 and TRBJ1-1, is SQTIHQWPATLVQPVGSPLSLECTVEGTSNPNLYWYRQAAGRGLQLLFYSVGIGQISSEVPQNLSASRPQDRQFILSSKKLLLSDSGFYLCAWGQANTEAFFGQGTRLTVV.

This chain joins TRBV27 and TRBJ2-1; D unclear. The CDR3 has 13 residues. Trimming stripped 1 base from V and 3 bases from J, with 4 bases between. Germline V CDR1 and CDR2: MNHEY, SMNVEV (reference sequence). The CDR3 loop is CASSLYSYNEQFF. The CDR3 nucleotides read TGTGCCAGCAGTTTATACAGCTACAATGAGCAGTTCTTC.

This chain joins TRBV5-1 and TRBJ1-1; tentative D call: TRBD1 (5 bases). The CDR3 runs to 15 residues. Trimming removed 0 bases at V and 0 bases at J, with 9 bases between. The germline gives CDR1 SGHRS, CDR2 YFSETQ. This CDR3 reads CASSLGTTVNTEAFF. The CDR3 nucleotides read TGCGCCAGCAGCTTGGGGACGACAGTGAACACTGAAGCTTTCTTT. The full variable domain, with the rest looked up from reference TRBV5-1 and TRBJ1-1, is KAGVTQTPRYLIKTRGQQVTLSCSPISGHRSVSWYQQTPGQGLQFLFEYFSETQRNKGNFPGRFSGRQFSNSRSEMNVSTLELGDSALYLCASSLGTTVNTEAFFGQGTRLTVV.